Listed here is a single T cell receptor (beta chain). What it binds is unknown. This record comes from a study of T cell responses to AZD1222 COVID-19 vaccine. This CDR3 has 14 residues. Germline V CDR1 and CDR2: GTSNPN, SVGIG (reference sequence). Trimming cost V 3 bases and J 4 bases, with 13 bases left between them. The protocol was immunoSEQ multiplex PCR, while the TCRdb copy is restricted to in-frame clones and leaves out a portion. The table has about 60,000 clones, around 83% seen once. General study results and limits: Repertoires were obtained solely post-peak T cell response. Donor demographics were predominantly white British with a female majority; clonal diversity may be underestimated. An increase in Spike-specific TCR breadth and depth was observed after two AZD1222 doses.

The chain is built from TRBV30 and TRBJ2-4; maybe TRBD1 (6 bases). The sequence was obtained from an adult in good health. The specimen was peripheral blood, collected on day 0 of MenACWY control vaccination. This CDR3 is CAWRGAVGKNIQYF. For the CDR3, the DNA is TGTGCCTGGAGGGGGGCAGTTGGGAAAAACATTCAGTACTTC.